This T cell receptor (beta chain) was identified during a study of cytomegalovirus exposure and HLA in healthy donors. The V end lost 2 bases, the J end lost 2 bases, and 9 bases lay between the germline ends. CDR3 size: 14 residues. The germline gives CDR1 MDHEN, CDR2 SYDVKM. Concerning this clone itself: The antigen remains undetermined.

The study's findings and limits: Links to common viral pathogens appeared, in a later analysis, for several of the most significant clusters.

The PCR employed 60 Vbeta primers together with 13 Jbeta primers. The table came from immunoSEQ multiplex PCR; TCRdb's copy has only in-frame clones and leaves some out. The sample gives almost 200,000 clones, around 77% of which show up once; roughly 2% is in the top ten. This chain joins TRBV28 and TRBJ1-2; D is uncertain. This TCR derives from a man under 40 in good health and CMV-seronegative. Sequenced input: PBMCs. The CDR3 is CASSLPSANYGYTF. DNA for the CDR3: TGTGCCAGCAGTTTACCCAGCGCAAACTATGGCTACACCTTC.